These 30 T cell receptor beta chains were all obtained from the same sample, sequenced in a study of long-term antiretroviral therapy in people with HIV. Investigators performed immunoSEQ version v3.0 at survey level. TCRdb's table, derived via immunoSEQ multiplex PCR, lists solely in-frame clones and lacks some. Among 20,000 to 25,000 clones listed, around 84% were seen once. The sequencing here drew on unsorted PBMCs, taken 1.9 years after starting antiretroviral therapy. All receptors come from a woman between 50 and 59 years old with HIV.

This chain connects TRBV5-4 to TRBJ2-5; D perhaps matches TRBD2 (6 bases). The CDR3 sequence is 14 residues long. V lost 0 bases and J 7 bases, leaving 13 bases between the germline ends. Germline V gene lookup returns CDR1 SGHNT and CDR2 YYREEE (reference sequence). CDR3 bases: TGTGCCAGCAGCTTGGGACAGTTGCGGGGGACCCAGTACTTC. Translated, it gives CASSLGQLRGTQYF. The full variable domain, completed using reference TRBV5-4 and TRBJ2-5, is ETGVTQSPTHLIKTRGQQVTLRCSSQSGHNTVSWYQQALGQGPQFIFQYYREEENGRGNFPPRFSGLQFPNYSSELNVNALELDDSALYLCASSLGQLRGTQYFGPGTRLLVL.

The V call is TRBV19, the J call TRBJ2-2, with D unclear. V lost 5 bases to trimming and J lost 2 bases, with 18 bases between them. Germline values: CDR1 LNHDA, CDR2 SQIVND (reference sequence). This CDR3 region has 17 residues. The CDR3 nucleotides read TGTGCCAGTAGTGCCCGACTTAGACAATCCAACACCGGGGAGCTGTTTTTT. It translates to CASSARLRQSNTGELFF.

This chain uses TRBV30 with TRBJ2-3, with D unresolved. Germline V CDR1 and CDR2: GTSNPN, SVGIG (reference sequence). V lost 1 base and J lost 0, with 2 bases in between. The length of the CDR3 is 12 residues. For the CDR3, the DNA is TGTGCCTGGAGTGGAAGCACAGATACGCAGTATTTT. It is translated as CAWSGSTDTQYF.

This chain joins TRBV6-6 and TRBJ1-1, with 7 nucleotides matching TRBD1. V was clipped by 2 bases and J by 3 bases; unmatched bases: 0. The CDR3 contains 13 residues. CDR1 MNHNY and CDR2 SVGAGI come from the germline V gene (reference sequence). The CDR3 spells CASSYTGDTEAFF. CDR3 in DNA: TGTGCCAGCAGTTACACAGGGGACACTGAAGCTTTCTTT.

The J gene is TRBJ2-1, the V gene TRBV5-6; D unresolved. Trimming removed 0 bases from V and 7 bases from J, with 5 bases in between. This CDR3 contains 12 residues. Germline V gives CDR1 SGHDT, CDR2 YYEEEE. CDR3: CASSLALNEQFF. The DNA of the CDR3 is TGTGCCAGCAGCTTGGCCCTGAATGAGCAGTTCTTC.

This chain connects TRBV6-6 to TRBJ1-5; D is uncertain. Germline lookup yields CDR1 MNHNY and CDR2 SVGAGI (reference sequence). The CDR3 loop spans 13 amino acids. V shed 0 bases and J shed 5 bases, with 5 bases lying between them. The CDR3 DNA is TGTGCCAGCAGTTACTCGTTAGATCAGCCCCAGCATTTT. Amino acid sequence: CASSYSLDQPQHF.

The genes are TRBV4-2 and TRBJ1-2, with D maybe TRBD1 (6 bases). The CDR3 covers 15 residues. CDR1 and CDR2 (germline): LGHNA, YNFKEQ. V was trimmed by 4 bases and J by 5 bases, leaving 17 bases between them. The CDR3 region is CASSLRGAEFYGYTF. The CDR3 DNA sequence: TGTGCCAGCAGCCTTAGGGGGGCGGAATTTTATGGCTACACCTTC.

The rearrangement links TRBV19 to TRBJ2-2; D not certain. This CDR3 spans 16 amino acids. The germline gives CDR1 LNHDA, CDR2 SQIVND (reference sequence). With 8 bases removed from V and 6 bases from J, the gap between germline ends came to 22 bases. The CDR3 reads CASRPNGLVFSGELFF. The CDR3 nucleotides are TGTGCCAGTCGTCCTAATGGCCTAGTTTTTTCCGGGGAGCTGTTTTTT.

This clone was recorded only once. The CDR3 loop reads CASSFSFASGETQYF. The CDR3, as DNA: TGTGCCAGCAGCTTCAGCTTTGCTAGCGGCGAGACCCAGTACTTC. V usage is TRBV5-4 and J usage is TRBJ2-5; 7 bases line up with TRBD2. Per germline, CDR1 SGHNT and CDR2 YYREEE (reference sequence). The junction had 9 bases not matched to a gene; V was cut back by 2 bases and J by 5 bases. The CDR3 runs 15 residues. Full variable domain (rest looked up from reference TRBV5-4 and TRBJ2-5): ETGVTQSPTHLIKTRGQQVTLRCSSQSGHNTVSWYQQALGQGPQFIFQYYREEENGRGNFPPRFSGLQFPNYSSELNVNALELDDSALYLCASSFSFASGETQYFGPGTRLLVL.

This clone was counted between two and nine times. The V call is TRBV19, the J call TRBJ2-7, with TRBD1 matching 10 bases. The CDR3 runs to 16 residues. J was trimmed by 3 bases and V by 4 bases; bases with no gene match: 9. The germline V gene has CDR1 LNHDA and CDR2 SQIVND (reference sequence). The CDR3 DNA reads as TGTGCCAGTAGTAACCCTCGGGACAGGGGTTTCTACGAGCAGTACTTC. Protein product: CASSNPRDRGFYEQYF.

J is TRBJ1-4 and V is TRBV27, with D uncertain. This CDR3 spans 14 amino acids. The germline V gene has CDR1 MNHEY and CDR2 SMNVEV (reference sequence). Trimming cost V 2 bases and J 5 bases, with 9 bases left between them. CDR3 DNA sequence: TGTGCCAGCAGTTTAGAATACGGGAATGAAAAACTGTTTTTT. Residues: CASSLEYGNEKLFF.

The V and J genes are TRBV6-5 and TRBJ2-7; TRBD1 matches 9 bases. J lost 4 bases, V lost 0 bases, and 4 bases had no gene match. The germline V gene has CDR1 MNHEY and CDR2 SVGAGI. This CDR3 has 15 residues. The CDR3 nucleotides read TGTGCCAGCAGTTACTCTCCCGGGACAGGGTACGAGCAGTACTTC. Encoded protein: CASSYSPGTGYEQYF.

The V call is TRBV19, the J call TRBJ2-6, with a tentative D call TRBD1 (6 bases). Germline loops: CDR1 LNHDA, CDR2 SQIVND (reference sequence). The length of the CDR3 is 16 residues. Trimming removed 6 bases from V and 0 bases from J, with 12 bases in between. In DNA, the CDR3 is TGTGCCAGTAGCAAAGGACAGTCCTCTGGGGCCAACGTCCTGACTTTC. Its translation is CASSKGQSSGANVLTF.

The chain carries TRBV28 and TRBJ1-2, with unresolved D. The germline CDR1 and CDR2 sequences are MDHEN and SYDVKM. The ends were cut back, 1 base at V and 8 bases at J, with 14 bases in the middle. The CDR3 contains 14 residues. The CDR3 reads CASSLSSAIGGYTF. The DNA for the CDR3 is TGTGCCAGCAGTTTATCTTCAGCGATCGGGGGCTACACCTTC.

This clone was seen a handful of times. This chain links TRBV7-2 with TRBJ1-1; no reliable D call. Trimming removed 0 bases at V and 0 bases at J, with 2 bases between. Germline loops: CDR1 SGHTA, CDR2 FQGNSA. The CDR3 spans 13 residues. The CDR3 here is CASSLALNTEAFF. The CDR3 nucleotides are TGTGCCAGCAGCTTAGCGCTGAACACTGAAGCTTTCTTT.

The J gene is TRBJ1-1, the V gene TRBV6-6; no definite D call. In germline, CDR1 is MNHNY, CDR2 SVGAGI (reference sequence). The CDR3 is 13 residues long. V lost 2 bases and J 2 bases, leaving 6 bases between the germline ends. CDR3 loop: CASSYRQNTEAFF. Here the CDR3 DNA reads TGTGCCAGCAGTTACCGGCAAAACACTGAAGCTTTCTTT.

The chain uses TRBV2 and TRBJ2-5; 10 bases agree with TRBD2. The J segment lost 5 bases and the V segment lost 3 bases, leaving 6 bases of the junction unmatched. The length of the CDR3 is 15 residues. In germline, CDR1 is SNHLY, CDR2 FYNNEI. CDR3 loop: CASSDRLAGFETQYF. In DNA, the CDR3 is TGTGCCAGCAGTGACCGACTAGCGGGTTTTGAGACCCAGTACTTC.

This clone occurred once. J is TRBJ2-3 and V is TRBV7-8, with 9 bases that match TRBD1. J was trimmed by 6 bases and V by 1 base; bases with no gene match: 8. Germline CDR1 is SGHVS and CDR2 is FQNEAQ. The CDR3 sequence is 16 residues long. The CDR3 sequence: CASSLGRGTGQDTQYF. The DNA of the CDR3 is TGTGCCAGCAGCTTAGGGCGCGGGACAGGGCAGGATACGCAGTATTTT. The entire variable domain, with the rest obtained from reference TRBV7-8 and TRBJ2-3, is as follows: GAGVSQSPRYKVAKRGQDVALRCDPISGHVSLFWYQQALGQGPEFLTYFQNEAQLDKSGLPSDRFFAERPEGSVSTLKIQRTQQEDSAVYLCASSLGRGTGQDTQYFGPGTRLTVL.

In its sample, this clone was seen once. The chain has TRBV7-9 and TRBJ2-7, with D perhaps matching TRBD2 (5 bases). The ends were cut back, 8 bases at V and 1 base at J, with 12 bases in the middle. The CDR3 totals 13 residues. From germline, CDR1 is SEHNR and CDR2 FQNEAQ (reference sequence). The CDR3 region is CASGEGGSYEQYF. Here the CDR3 DNA reads TGTGCCAGCGGTGAGGGCGGGTCCTACGAGCAGTACTTC.

The chain joins TRBV11-2 to TRBJ2-7; a possible D gene is TRBD1 (5 bases). The CDR3 is made up of 15 amino acids. V lost 8 bases and J 3 bases, leaving 20 bases between the germline ends. CDR1 and CDR2 from the germline V gene are SGHAT and FQNNGV. The CDR3 reads CASRLLRQTGYEQYF. CDR3 nucleotides: TGTGCCAGCCGTCTTTTGAGACAGACTGGCTACGAGCAGTACTTC. Full variable domain (outside the CDR3, taken from reference TRBV11-2 and TRBJ2-7): EAGVAQSPRYKIIEKRQSVAFWCNPISGHATLYWYQQILGQGPKLLIQFQNNGVVDDSQLPKDRFSAERLKGVDSTLKIQPAKLEDSAVYLCASRLLRQTGYEQYFGPGTRLTVT.

The J gene is TRBJ2-7, the V gene TRBV5-1, with no clear D. This CDR3 has 15 amino acids. Trimming took 0 bases from V and 6 from J, leaving 16 bases between them. Looked up from germline, CDR1 is SGHRS and CDR2 is YFSETQ. CDR3 nucleotide sequence: TGCGCCAGCAGCTTGGCCCCAGGAGCCTTCCCCGAGCAGTACTTC. This codes for CASSLAPGAFPEQYF. Full variable domain (remainder filled in from reference TRBV5-1 and TRBJ2-7): KAGVTQTPRYLIKTRGQQVTLSCSPISGHRSVSWYQQTPGQGLQFLFEYFSETQRNKGNFPGRFSGRQFSNSRSEMNVSTLELGDSALYLCASSLAPGAFPEQYFGPGTRLTVT.

The CDR3 loop is CASSGRSGGAVDTQYF. CDR3 bases: TGTGCCAGCAGCGGTCGCAGCGGGGGGGCCGTAGATACGCAGTATTTT. The rearrangement links TRBV7-8 to TRBJ2-3; 10 bases fit TRBD2. Germline V gene data show CDR1 as SGHVS and CDR2 as FQNEAQ. The CDR3 has 16 amino acids. Losses at the gene ends were 5 bases for V and 5 bases for J; bases not matched to a gene: 10.

On this clone itself: A junction end diverges from the germline sequence, so it may reflect a read error. The chain carries TRBV6-1 and TRBJ1-5; no definite D call. CDR1 and CDR2 from the germline V gene are MNHNS and SASEGT. The CDR3 runs 17 residues. This CDR3 is CAISESDLAYSNQPQHF. The CDR3 DNA is TGTGCCATCAGTGAGTCGGATTTAGCGTATAGCAATCAGCCCCAGCATTTT.

The table lists this clone with a few counts. The V and J genes are TRBV19 and TRBJ1-2, with D tentatively TRBD1 (6 bases). The CDR3 spans 15 residues. Germline V gene lookup returns CDR1 LNHDA and CDR2 SQIVND (reference sequence). V gave up 5 bases and J gave up 4 bases, with 17 bases separating them. CDR3 sequence (DNA): TGTGCCAGTAGTGGACACAGGGCAATCGGCTATGGCTACACCTTC. Translated, it gives CASSGHRAIGYGYTF.

The chain couples TRBV19 to TRBJ2-1; the match to TRBD2 covers 14 bases. This CDR3 comprises 17 residues. Germline CDR1 is LNHDA and CDR2 is SQIVND (reference sequence). Trimming at V came to 5 bases and at J to 9 bases, leaving 12 bases not matched to a gene. CDR3 nucleotide sequence: TGTGCCAGTAGTCGGACTAGCGGGGGGTCACAGCGGGGTGAGCAGTTCTTC. Its protein is CASSRTSGGSQRGEQFF. The complete variable domain, with remaining parts taken from reference TRBV19 and TRBJ2-1, reads DGGITQSPKYLFRKEGQNVTLSCEQNLNHDAMYWYRQDPGQGLRLIYYSQIVNDFQKGDIAEGYSVSREKKESFPLTVTSAQKNPTAFYLCASSRTSGGSQRGEQFFGPGTRLTVL.

The chain has TRBV18 and TRBJ1-1; 9 positions agree with TRBD1. Germline values: CDR1 KGHSH, CDR2 LQKENI. There are 14 residues in the CDR3. J lost 3 bases, V lost 1 base, and 0 bases had no gene match. Here the CDR3 DNA reads TGTGCCAGCTCACCACGGGACAGGGACACTGAAGCTTTCTTT. As protein: CASSPRDRDTEAFF.

The chain couples TRBV18 to TRBJ1-4, with 8 nucleotides matching TRBD1. Unmatched junction bases numbered 0, after V lost 0 bases and J lost 0 bases. Germline CDR1 reads KGHSH; CDR2 reads LQKENI. The CDR3 runs to 16 residues. CDR3 in DNA: TGTGCCAGCTCACCACCGGACAGGGCAACTAATGAAAAACTGTTTTTT. Its translation: CASSPPDRATNEKLFF.

The genes are TRBV19 and TRBJ1-5; TRBD1 matches 9 bases. The germline CDR1 and CDR2 sequences are LNHDA and SQIVND (reference sequence). J was trimmed by 3 bases and V by 5 bases; bases with no gene match: 5. The CDR3 has 15 residues. CDR3: CASSRQGGHNQPQHF. The CDR3 DNA is TGTGCCAGTAGTCGACAGGGGGGACACAATCAGCCCCAGCATTTT.

The sample holds a few counts of this clone. CDR3 DNA: TGTGCCAGCAGTTCCCACAGGGACAACACTGAAGCTTTCTTT. This gives the protein CASSSHRDNTEAFF. J is TRBJ1-1 and V is TRBV6-6; the D gene is possibly TRBD1 (6 bases). CDR3 length equals 14 residues. The germline CDR1 and CDR2 sequences are MNHNY and SVGAGI (reference sequence). The V gene lost 4 bases and the J gene lost 2 bases, with 11 bases spanning the gap.

CDR3 nucleotides: TGTGCCAGCAGTTATACCCACAGGGACAGATCCTACGAGCAGTACTTC. Protein sequence: CASSYTHRDRSYEQYF. The chain carries TRBV6-8 and TRBJ2-7; TRBD1 agrees at 7 bases. The V segment lost 3 bases and the J segment 1 base; nucleotides outside the gene matches: 9. Germline V lookup: CDR1 MNHGY, CDR2 SAAAGT. The CDR3 loop spans 16 amino acids.